Listed here are 10 T cell receptor beta chains from one sample, sequenced in a study of OX40 agonist ivuxolimab in advanced cancers. Clones were read by immunoSEQ multiplex PCR, and TCRdb kept only the in-frame ones, dropping some. The sample holds approximately 60,000 clones; 84% are singletons and the top ten take about 2.3%. The sequenced sample was CD4+ or CD8+ T cells sorted from blood, obtained in a trial of the OX40 agonist ivuxolimab. These receptors were taken from an adult with an advanced solid tumor such as melanoma, head and neck, liver or kidney cancer.

The chain joins TRBV14 to TRBJ1-4; 7 bases align to TRBD1. Germline trimming cut 2 bases from V and 8 bases from J; bases unmatched to any gene: 5. The CDR3 contains 14 residues. Germline CDR1 and CDR2: SGHDN and FVKESK. The CDR3 loop is CASSQNRGREKLFF. In nucleotides, the CDR3 is TGTGCCAGCAGCCAAAACAGGGGAAGGGAAAAACTGTTTTTT.

The table lists this clone with a count of one. The rearrangement uses TRBV19 and TRBJ2-5; D remains unclear. This CDR3 is 13 amino acids long. V was trimmed by 1 base and J by 5 bases, leaving 8 bases between them. Germline loops: CDR1 LNHDA, CDR2 SQIVND (reference sequence). This CDR3 reads CASSIGIWETQYF. The CDR3 coding sequence is TGTGCCAGTAGTATAGGGATATGGGAGACCCAGTACTTC.

This chain joins TRBV6-5 and TRBJ1-6, with TRBD1 as a possible D gene (6 bases). The CDR3 length is 14 residues. Trimming took 7 bases from V and 7 from J, leaving 14 bases between them. The germline V gene has CDR1 MNHEY and CDR2 SVGAGI. CDR3 coding DNA: TGTGCCAGCACCAGGGGAATGGCAAATTCACCCCTCCACTTT. It specifies CASTRGMANSPLHF.

The CDR3 spells CASSPERGSTDTQYF. CDR3 DNA sequence: TGCGCCAGCAGCCCAGAGCGGGGGAGCACAGATACGCAGTATTTT. The rearrangement uses TRBV5-1 and TRBJ2-3, with 8 nucleotides matching TRBD2. CDR1 is SGHRS and CDR2 is YFSETQ in the germline V gene. This CDR3 comprises 15 residues. Trimming cost V 4 bases and J 0 bases; bases outside gene matches: 4. Full variable domain (missing parts from reference TRBV5-1 and TRBJ2-3): KAGVTQTPRYLIKTRGQQVTLSCSPISGHRSVSWYQQTPGQGLQFLFEYFSETQRNKGNFPGRFSGRQFSNSRSEMNVSTLELGDSALYLCASSPERGSTDTQYFGPGTRLTVL.

V usage is TRBV27 and J usage is TRBJ2-2; 8 positions match TRBD1. This CDR3 has 16 amino acids. Looked up from germline, CDR1 is MNHEY and CDR2 is SMNVEV (reference sequence). Trimming removed 1 base from V and 3 bases from J; junction bases left unmatched: 4. CDR3 loop: CASSLFSGGDTGELFF. CDR3 nucleotide sequence: TGTGCCAGCAGTTTATTTTCAGGGGGCGACACCGGGGAGCTGTTTTTT.

This chain connects TRBV10-3 to TRBJ2-1, with 15 bases lining up with TRBD2. Germline CDR1 and CDR2: ENHRY and SYGVKD. The ends lost 5 bases at V and 1 base at J; junction bases unmatched: 6. This CDR3 is built from 18 residues. CDR3 DNA sequence: TGTGCCATCAGTTTCGGACTAGCGGGAGGGTCGTCCTACAATGAGCAGTTCTTC. Translation gives CAISFGLAGGSSYNEQFF.

The V and J genes are TRBV4-3 and TRBJ1-2; 7 nucleotides line up with TRBD1. Germline trimming cut 3 bases from V and 8 bases from J; bases unmatched to any gene: 12. The germline V gene encodes CDR1 LGHNA and CDR2 YSLEER. This CDR3 spans 15 amino acids. This CDR3 is CASSHIGGSAGGYTF. In DNA form, the CDR3 reads TGCGCCAGCAGCCATATAGGGGGCTCAGCCGGGGGCTACACCTTC.

As DNA, the CDR3 is TGTGCCAGTAGTATGGTGGCGGGGGGCAGGTATGAGCAGTTCTTC. Residues: CASSMVAGGRYEQFF. This chain links TRBV19 with TRBJ2-1; TRBD2 agrees at 8 bases. The CDR3 loop spans 15 amino acids. Germline lookup yields CDR1 LNHDA and CDR2 SQIVND (reference sequence). V was pared by 3 bases and J by 8 bases, with 9 bases of the junction left unmatched.

This chain links TRBV7-3 with TRBJ2-3; TRBD2 matches 10 bases. The ends lost 5 bases at V and 7 bases at J; junction bases unmatched: 9. The CDR3 extends over 15 amino acids. Germline V CDR1 and CDR2: SGHTA, FQGTGA. The CDR3 DNA reads TGTGCCAGCAGCCCCGAGGGTAGCGGGAGGAATACGCAGTATTTT. It specifies CASSPEGSGRNTQYF. Full variable domain (remainder filled in from reference TRBV7-3 and TRBJ2-3): GAGVSQTPSNKVTEKGKYVELRCDPISGHTALYWYRQSLGQGPEFLIYFQGTGAADDSGLPNDRFFAVRPEGSVSTLKIQRTERGDSAVYLCASSPEGSGRNTQYFGPGTRLTVL.

The CDR3 spells CASSLVTEETQYF. DNA of the CDR3: TGTGCCAGCAGCTTGGTTACGGAAGAGACCCAGTACTTC. The chain recombines TRBV5-4 with TRBJ2-5; D gene uncertain. The V gene lost 0 bases and the J gene lost 3 bases, with 6 bases spanning the gap. This CDR3 has 13 residues. Germline V CDR1 and CDR2: SGHNT, YYREEE (reference sequence).